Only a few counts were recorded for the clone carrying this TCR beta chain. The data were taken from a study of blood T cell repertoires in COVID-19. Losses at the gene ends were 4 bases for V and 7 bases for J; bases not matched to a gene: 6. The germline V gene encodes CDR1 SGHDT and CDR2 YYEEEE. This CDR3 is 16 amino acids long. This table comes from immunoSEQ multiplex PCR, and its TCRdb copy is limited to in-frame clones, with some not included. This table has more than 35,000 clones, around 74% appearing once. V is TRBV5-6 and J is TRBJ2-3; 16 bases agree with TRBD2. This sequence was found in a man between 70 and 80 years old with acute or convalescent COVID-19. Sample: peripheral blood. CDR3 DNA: TGTGCCAGCAGCGGGACTAGCGGGAGGGCCGGGTATACGCAGTATTTT. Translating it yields CASSGTSGRAGYTQYF.